The entry below describes one TCR beta chain. Antigen unknown. Using immunoSEQ multiplex PCR, the repertoire was profiled, and TCRdb retains in-frame clones only, with some absent. The repertoire holds 100,000 to 150,000 clones, with about 89% as singletons. This record comes from a study of T cell responses to AZD1222 COVID-19 vaccine. Study results and limitations: Researchers report vaccine-associated CD4 TCRs spanning spike, with dominance at 160-218 and 743-854.

This TCR was recovered from an adult in good health. This specimen consisted of peripheral blood, obtained on day 0 of AZD1222 vaccination.

This chain's CDR3 is CASSSYERLTNYGYTF. DNA for the CDR3: TGTGCCAGCAGTTCTTATGAACGACTCACCAACTATGGCTACACCTTC. This rearrangement joins TRBV6-2 or TRBV6-3 to TRBJ1-2; D call uncertain. Germline lookup yields CDR1 MNHEY and CDR2 SVGEGT. The CDR3 is 16 amino acids. V was cut by 4 bases and J by 2 bases, with 17 bases left in between.